Sequencing of this T cell receptor beta chain was carried out in a study of T cell repertoires in cytomegalovirus infection. Per germline, CDR1 SNHLY and CDR2 FYNNEI. The CDR3 spans 15 residues. V shed 10 bases, J shed 6 bases, and the junction held 16 bases outside the gene matches. Whole-study results and caveats: CMV-specific TCR beta clonotypes restricted by HLA-C were the ones dominating the ex vivo response.

TCRdb used MiXCR to reprocess the reads, holding one entry per CDR3 protein. The table has 650,000 to 850,000 distinct CDR3 sequences, about 29% seen once. In regard to this clonotype: Antigen specificity is unknown.

The specimen comprised cultured CD8+ T cells from PBMCs, sampled from culture after CMV antigen stimulation. The receptor was isolated from a human donor in good health (CMV status not recorded). Some clones in this sample may be carry-over from other donors' samples. The chain is built from TRBV2 and TRBJ1-2, with 8 bases lining up with TRBD1. The CDR3 sequence: CANLLGSGGMDGYTF. CDR3 nucleotides: TGTGCCAACCTCTTAGGGTCAGGGGGCATGGATGGCTACACCTTC.